One and the same sample provided the 30 T cell receptor beta chains below, sequenced in a study of blood T cell repertoires in COVID-19. Repertoires were generated with immunoSEQ multiplex PCR, while TCRdb's copy carries only in-frame clones and drops some. This sample has fewer than 200,000 clones, with around 89% found just once. Sequenced sample: peripheral blood. The receptors here all came from a man aged 60 to 69 with acute or convalescent COVID-19.

V and J are TRBV7-3 and TRBJ2-2, with a weak D call TRBD2 (6 bases). V shed 5 bases and J shed 2 bases, with 9 bases lying between them. The CDR3 spans 14 residues. Germline lookup yields CDR1 SGHTA and CDR2 FQGTGA. CDR3 sequence reads: CASSGGENTGELFF. In DNA form, the CDR3 reads TGTGCCAGCAGCGGCGGGGAAAACACCGGGGAGCTGTTTTTT.

The chain carries TRBV19 and TRBJ1-1, with 8 bases matching TRBD1. The CDR3 is made up of 17 amino acids. The ends lost 5 bases at V and 4 bases at J; junction bases unmatched: 15. Per the germline V gene, CDR1 is LNHDA and CDR2 is SQIVND (reference sequence). This CDR3 is CASSPRGQGRGLTEAFF. The CDR3 coding sequence is TGTGCCAGTAGTCCCCGAGGACAGGGACGTGGACTCACTGAAGCTTTCTTT.

The chain carries TRBV6-5 and TRBJ1-1; TRBD1 aligns across 9 bases. The CDR3 totals 14 residues. The junction had 7 bases not matched to a gene; V was cut back by 6 bases and J by 5 bases. CDR1 and CDR2 from the germline V gene are MNHEY and SVGAGI. CDR3 sequence (DNA): TGTGCCAGCAGCCCATCCGGGACAGGGACTGAAGCTTTCTTT. Its translation is CASSPSGTGTEAFF.

The chain recombines TRBV10-3 with TRBJ1-1; D gene uncertain. V was clipped by 2 bases and J by 4 bases, with 11 bases between them. Per germline, CDR1 ENHRY and CDR2 SYGVKD. This CDR3 region has 14 residues. CDR3 residues: CAISEEAGSTEAFF. The CDR3, as DNA: TGTGCCATCAGTGAGGAGGCGGGGAGCACTGAAGCTTTCTTT.

This chain connects TRBV5-8 to TRBJ1-2; D may be TRBD1 (5 bases). The V gene lost 4 bases and the J gene lost 4 bases, with 17 bases spanning the gap. Germline V gene sequence: CDR1 SGHTS, CDR2 YDEGEE. This CDR3 spans 15 amino acids. The CDR3 here is CASSMLGGRVYGYTF. The CDR3 DNA reads as TGTGCCAGCAGCATGCTGGGAGGCAGGGTCTATGGCTACACCTTC.

The gene calls are TRBV29-1 and TRBJ2-3; TRBD2 matches 13 bases. CDR1 and CDR2 (germline): SQVTM, ANQGSEA. The CDR3 covers 15 residues. V dropped 6 bases and J dropped 3; count of bases not matched to a gene: 6. In DNA form, the CDR3 reads TGCAGCGTAGGGACTAGCGGGATACGAACAGATACGCAGTATTTT. Translating it yields CSVGTSGIRTDTQYF.

This clone was recorded only once. The chain uses TRBV7-3 and TRBJ2-5; 8 nucleotides match TRBD2. V was clipped by 5 bases and J by 1 base; unmatched bases: 6. Germline-derived CDR1 and CDR2 are SGHTA and FQGTGA. The CDR3 totals 15 residues. CDR3 region: CASSRTRGVQETQYF. CDR3 DNA: TGTGCCAGCAGCAGAACGCGGGGGGTCCAAGAGACCCAGTACTTC.

This clone was recorded once. The chain couples TRBV2 to TRBJ2-7; 7 bases agree with TRBD2. The CDR3 runs to 14 residues. V shed 3 bases, J shed 0 bases, and the junction held 2 bases outside the gene matches. Per the germline V gene, CDR1 is SNHLY and CDR2 is FYNNEI. This CDR3 reads CASSERGSSYEQYF. The CDR3 DNA follows: TGTGCCAGCAGTGAGCGGGGGAGCTCCTACGAGCAGTACTTC.

The chain combines TRBV12-5 with TRBJ1-3; no definite D call. Looked up from germline, CDR1 is LGHNT and CDR2 is FRNRAP. The CDR3 length is 14 residues. Trimming took off 7 bases at V and 1 base at J, with 11 bases between the two ends. CDR3 residues: CASALRTSGNTIYF. CDR3 DNA: TGTGCTAGTGCCCTGAGGACTTCTGGAAACACCATATATTTT.

CDR3: CASRLTGAPYGYTF. The CDR3 DNA follows: TGTGCCAGTAGGCTTACAGGGGCCCCCTATGGCTACACCTTC. The V and J genes are TRBV19 and TRBJ1-2; 7 nucleotides agree with TRBD1. CDR1 is LNHDA, CDR2 SQIVND, per germline (reference sequence). This CDR3 has 14 residues. Losses at the gene ends were 6 bases for V and 4 bases for J; bases not matched to a gene: 8.

This clone was seen once. The gene calls are TRBV5-1 and TRBJ1-1; no clear D. V gave up 2 bases and J gave up 3 bases, with 8 bases separating them. CDR3 length: 13 residues. Germline V CDR1 and CDR2: SGHRS, YFSETQ. The CDR3, as DNA: TGCGCCAGCAGCTTAGACTCATACACTGAAGCTTTCTTT. It specifies CASSLDSYTEAFF.

The V and J genes are TRBV7-3 and TRBJ1-2, with D perhaps matching TRBD1 (6 bases). The CDR3 spans 16 residues. Trimming removed 6 bases at V and 4 bases at J, with 21 bases between. Germline V gene lookup returns CDR1 SGHTA and CDR2 FQGTGA. CDR3 nucleotide sequence: TGTGCCAGCAGGGATCCGGGACAACCATTATCCTATGGCTACACCTTC. Protein sequence: CASRDPGQPLSYGYTF. Drawing the rest from reference TRBV7-3 and TRBJ1-2, the complete variable domain is GAGVSQTPSNKVTEKGKYVELRCDPISGHTALYWYRQSLGQGPEFLIYFQGTGAADDSGLPNDRFFAVRPEGSVSTLKIQRTERGDSAVYLCASRDPGQPLSYGYTFGSGTRLTVV.

The J gene is TRBJ1-4, the V gene TRBV18; no clear D gene. CDR1 is KGHSH and CDR2 is LQKENI in the germline V gene. Trimming cost V 3 bases and J 3 bases, with 5 bases left between them. There are 13 residues in the CDR3. The DNA of the CDR3 is TGTGCCAGCTCACCTTCTTCTAATGAAAAACTGTTTTTT. The encoded protein is CASSPSSNEKLFF.

In its sample, this clone was seen many times. The CDR3 region has the DNA TGTGCCAGCAGTTTGGGCAGGGCTGGTGGCTACACCTTC. As protein: CASSLGRAGGYTF. The rearrangement links TRBV27 to TRBJ1-2; a possible D gene is TRBD1 (5 bases). V shed 3 bases and J shed 7 bases, with 12 bases lying between them. This CDR3 region has 13 residues. CDR1 is MNHEY, CDR2 SMNVEV, per germline (reference sequence).

In this sample, this clone turned up once. In DNA form, the CDR3 reads TGTGCCAGTAGCCGACGGGTGGGTCCCTGGGCCAACGTCCTGACTTTC. Protein: CASSRRVGPWANVLTF. The chain uses TRBV19 and TRBJ2-6; D ambiguous. In germline, CDR1 is LNHDA, CDR2 SQIVND (reference sequence). The ends were cut back, 6 bases at V and 5 bases at J, with 17 bases in the middle. CDR3 length: 16 amino acids.

The V call is TRBV5-8, the J call TRBJ1-3; possible D gene TRBD1, 5 bases. Trimming stripped 4 bases from V and 6 bases from J, with 17 bases between. Germline V gene data show CDR1 as SGHTS and CDR2 as YDEGEE. The CDR3 length is 15 residues. CDR3 residues: CASSLGHLSENTIYF. In DNA form, the CDR3 reads TGTGCCAGCAGCCTTGGACACCTCTCAGAAAACACCATATATTTT. Looking up the rest from reference TRBV5-8 and TRBJ1-3 gives the full variable domain: EAGVTQSPTHLIKTRGQQATLRCSPISGHTSVYWYQQALGLGLQFLLWYDEGEERNRGNFPPRFSGRQFPNYSSELNVNALELEDSALYLCASSLGHLSENTIYFGEGSWLTVV.

The chain is built from TRBV11-3 and TRBJ2-2; D gene uncertain. Germline lookup yields CDR1 SGHNT and CDR2 YENEEA. This CDR3 region has 13 residues. V was clipped by 4 bases and J by 3 bases, with 6 bases between them. The CDR3 DNA follows: TGTGCCAGCAGCTCTCGGTACACCGGGGAGCTGTTTTTT. Translating it yields CASSSRYTGELFF.

The rearrangement joins TRBV29-1 to TRBJ1-2; D possibly corresponds to TRBD1 (6 bases). Germline assignment: CDR1 SQVTM and CDR2 ANQGSEA. The germline V and J ends were trimmed by 4 bases and 8 bases, with 11 bases remaining between them. The CDR3 totals 11 residues. The DNA of the CDR3 is TGCAGCGTTGTGGGGGCTGAGGGCTACACCTTC. Amino acid sequence: CSVVGAEGYTF.

This clone was detected only once. The gene calls are TRBV7-2 and TRBJ2-3, with D possibly TRBD2 on 6 matching bases. The V end lost 2 bases, the J end lost 6 bases, and 9 bases lay between the germline ends. Germline V CDR1 and CDR2: SGHTA, FQGNSA. The CDR3 length is 13 residues. CDR3 loop: CASSLQSGDTQYF. CDR3 nucleotide sequence: TGTGCCAGCAGCTTACAGAGCGGGGATACGCAGTATTTT.

In this sample, this clone turned up a few times. The chain couples TRBV2 to TRBJ1-5; 8 bases are shared with TRBD1. Trimming at V came to 5 bases and at J to 7 bases, leaving 7 bases not matched to a gene. Germline lookup yields CDR1 SNHLY and CDR2 FYNNEI. This CDR3 has 14 amino acids. The CDR3 region has the DNA TGTGCCAGCAGTAGAGGACAGGGCTGGCAGCCCCAGCATTTT. Its translation: CASSRGQGWQPQHF.

The gene calls are TRBV6-5 and TRBJ1-1; D is unresolved. V dropped 10 bases and J dropped 3 bases, with 15 bases sitting between them. The CDR3 loop spans 13 amino acids. CDR1 is MNHEY and CDR2 is SVGAGI in the germline V gene. The CDR3 is CAIQKDWDTEAFF. The CDR3 DNA sequence: TGTGCCATCCAAAAGGACTGGGACACTGAAGCTTTCTTT.

This clone was found once. The chain uses TRBV19 and TRBJ1-2; 10 nucleotides align to TRBD1. Trimming at V came to 1 base and at J to 2 bases, leaving 1 base not matched to a gene. This CDR3 comprises 15 residues. Germline CDR1 LNHDA, CDR2 SQIVND (reference sequence). The CDR3 region is CASSIAGQGNYGYTF. The CDR3 DNA reads as TGTGCCAGTAGTATAGCGGGACAGGGGAACTATGGCTACACCTTC.

The CDR3 here is CASSPAGGYTGELFF. Written as DNA, the CDR3 is TGTGCCAGCAGCCCGGCGGGGGGCTACACCGGGGAGCTGTTTTTT. The chain is built from TRBV7-6 and TRBJ2-2; 8 bases match TRBD2. This CDR3 region has 15 residues. The J segment lost 3 bases and the V segment lost 5 bases, leaving 5 bases of the junction unmatched. Germline V gives CDR1 SGHVS, CDR2 FNYEAQ.

This clone was detected once. The CDR3 region is CASSLQGAGGYTF. In DNA form, the CDR3 reads TGTGCCAGCAGTCTACAGGGGGCGGGTGGCTACACCTTC. V usage is TRBV27 and J usage is TRBJ1-2, with 9 bases identical to TRBD1. Germline lookup yields CDR1 MNHEY and CDR2 SMNVEV (reference sequence). With 5 bases clipped from V and 7 bases from J, the junction kept 5 bases outside the gene matches. This CDR3 has 13 amino acids.

The gene calls are TRBV30 and TRBJ2-2; TRBD2 aligns across 7 bases. Trimming cost V 0 bases and J 6 bases; bases outside gene matches: 1. The CDR3 is 13 amino acids. CDR1 and CDR2 from the germline V gene are GTSNPN and SVGIG (reference sequence). The CDR3 nucleotides read TGTGCCTGGAGTGTGCTAGCGGCCGGGGAGCTGTTTTTT. Its translation is CAWSVLAAGELFF.

Remarks on this clone: One end of the junction does not line up with germline, which may come from a read error. V usage is TRBV6-1 and J usage is TRBJ1-1; unclear D gene. This CDR3 spans 14 amino acids. Per the germline V gene, CDR1 is MNHNS and CDR2 is SASEGT. CDR3 sequence: CASTENGWNTEAFF. Here the CDR3 DNA reads TGTGCCAGCACTGAAAACGGGTGGAACACTGAAGCTTTCTTT.

The V gene is TRBV7-3, the J gene TRBJ2-1; a weak D match, TRBD1 (5 bases). The length of the CDR3 is 16 residues. Germline V lookup: CDR1 SGHTA, CDR2 FQGTGA. V was pared by 2 bases and J by 0 bases, with 11 bases between. DNA for the CDR3: TGTGCCAGCAGCTTAGGGGCTACGAACTCCTACAATGAGCAGTTCTTC. It yields the protein CASSLGATNSYNEQFF. Variable domain in full (rest from reference TRBV7-3 and TRBJ2-1): GAGVSQTPSNKVTEKGKYVELRCDPISGHTALYWYRQSLGQGPEFLIYFQGTGAADDSGLPNDRFFAVRPEGSVSTLKIQRTERGDSAVYLCASSLGATNSYNEQFFGPGTRLTVL.

The chain couples TRBV18 to TRBJ1-3; no definite D call. V was shortened by 5 bases and J by 0 bases, with 11 bases between the two germline ends. The CDR3 spans 15 residues. CDR1 and CDR2 from the germline V gene are KGHSH and LQKENI. CDR3 amino acids: CASSEGSSSGNTIYF. The CDR3 DNA follows: TGTGCCAGCTCAGAGGGTTCCAGCTCTGGAAACACCATATATTTT.

The CDR3 here is CASSLFTDTQYF. DNA of the CDR3: TGTGCCAGCAGCCTCTTCACAGATACGCAGTATTTT. This chain connects TRBV7-9 to TRBJ2-3; no reliable D call. This CDR3 comprises 12 residues. The V end was cut by 5 bases, the J end by 2 bases, with 5 bases between. Looked up from germline, CDR1 is SEHNR and CDR2 is FQNEAQ (reference sequence). The whole variable domain, filled in from reference TRBV7-9 and TRBJ2-3, reads DTGVSQNPRHKITKRGQNVTFRCDPISEHNRLYWYRQTLGQGPEFLTYFQNEAQLEKSRLLSDRFSAERPKGSFSTLEIQRTEQGDSAMYLCASSLFTDTQYFGPGTRLTVL.

The J gene is TRBJ1-1, the V gene TRBV5-1, with 8 positions matching TRBD1. Trimming at V came to 4 bases and at J to 5 bases, leaving 10 bases not matched to a gene. The CDR3 runs 15 residues. The V gene's germline CDR1 is SGHRS and CDR2 YFSETQ. The CDR3 loop reads CASSDRQGWLTEAFF. The DNA for the CDR3 is TGCGCCAGCAGCGACCGACAGGGGTGGTTGACTGAAGCTTTCTTT. Drawing the rest from reference TRBV5-1 and TRBJ1-1, the complete variable domain is KAGVTQTPRYLIKTRGQQVTLSCSPISGHRSVSWYQQTPGQGLQFLFEYFSETQRNKGNFPGRFSGRQFSNSRSEMNVSTLELGDSALYLCASSDRQGWLTEAFFGQGTRLTVV.